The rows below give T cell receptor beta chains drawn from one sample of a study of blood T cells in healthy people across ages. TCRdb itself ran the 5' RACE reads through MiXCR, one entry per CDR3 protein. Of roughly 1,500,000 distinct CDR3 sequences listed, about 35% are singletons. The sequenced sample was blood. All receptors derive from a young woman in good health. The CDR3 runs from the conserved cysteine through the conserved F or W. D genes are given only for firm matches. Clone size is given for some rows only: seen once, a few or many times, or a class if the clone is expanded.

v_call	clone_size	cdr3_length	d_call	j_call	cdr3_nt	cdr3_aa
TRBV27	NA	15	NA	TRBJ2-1	TGTGCCAACAGTTTAGGATCGGGGGACCGGAATGAGCAGTTCTTC	CANSLGSGDRNEQFF
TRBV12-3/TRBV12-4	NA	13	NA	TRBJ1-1	TGTGCCAGCAGTTTTGGAGGGCGCGCTGAAGCTTTCTTT	CASSFGGRAEAFF
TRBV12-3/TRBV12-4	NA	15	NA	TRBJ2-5	TGTGCCAGCTCATCCGAGGGCCGCAGCCAAGAGACCCAGTACTTC	CASSSEGRSQETQYF
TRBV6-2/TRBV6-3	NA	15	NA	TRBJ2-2	TGTGCCAGCAGTTATGGAGGGGCTCACACCGGGGAGCTGTTTTTT	CASSYGGAHTGELFF
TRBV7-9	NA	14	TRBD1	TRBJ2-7	TGTGCTTCCCCTCCCGGGACAGGGTCTTACGAGCAGTACTTC	CASPPGTGSYEQYF
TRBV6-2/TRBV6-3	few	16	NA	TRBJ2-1	TGTGCCAGCAGTTACAACACGGCTAGTGGAGGTCTTGAGCAGTTCTTC	CASSYNTASGGLEQFF
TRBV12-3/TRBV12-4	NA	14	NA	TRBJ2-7	TGTGCCAGCACTTCCAGGCAGTGGTCCTACGAGCAGTACTTC	CASTSRQWSYEQYF
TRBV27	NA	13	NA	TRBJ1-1	TGTGCCAGCGGCCCCGTTATGAACACTGAAGCTTTCTTT	CASGPVMNTEAFF
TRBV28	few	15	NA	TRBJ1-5	TGTGCCAGCAGTTTGCGGGGAGGGATGGGCCAGCCCCAGCATTTT	CASSLRGGMGQPQHF
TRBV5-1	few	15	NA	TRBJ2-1	TGCGCCGGCAGCCTGACTGGGGTCAACAACAATGAGCAGTTCTTC	CAGSLTGVNNNEQFF
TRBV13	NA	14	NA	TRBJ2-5	TGTGCCAGCAGCCCCCGACTAGGAAAAGAGACCCAGTACTTC	CASSPRLGKETQYF
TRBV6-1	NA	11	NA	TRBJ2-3	TGTGCCAGCAGGGGCGACATCTTGCAGTATTTT	CASRGDILQYF
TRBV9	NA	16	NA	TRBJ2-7	TGTGCCAGCACCGTAGGGGGACACACCAGCCCCTACGAGCAGTACTTC	CASTVGGHTSPYEQYF
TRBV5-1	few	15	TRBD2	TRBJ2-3	TGCGCCAGCAGCACTAGCGGGACAGTAACAGATACGCAGTATTTT	CASSTSGTVTDTQYF
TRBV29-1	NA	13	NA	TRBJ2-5	TGCAGCGTTGAAGAGGGCCCAAAAGAGACCCAGTACTTC	CSVEEGPKETQYF
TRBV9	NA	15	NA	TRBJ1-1	TGTGCCAGCGGGTATGGGCCGAGAGGGGACACTGAAGCTTTCTTT	CASGYGPRGDTEAFF
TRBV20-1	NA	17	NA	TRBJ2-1	TGCAGTGCTAGTGGGCTAGCAGGAATCAGCTCCTACAATGAGCAGTTCTTC	CSASGLAGISSYNEQFF
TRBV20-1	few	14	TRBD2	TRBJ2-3	TGCAGTGCTAGCGGGCGGGCGGGAGGAGATACGCAGTATTTT	CSASGRAGGDTQYF
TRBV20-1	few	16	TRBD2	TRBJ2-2	TGCAGTGCTACCCCTCTAGCGGGAGGGCACACCGGGGAGCTGTTTTTT	CSATPLAGGHTGELFF